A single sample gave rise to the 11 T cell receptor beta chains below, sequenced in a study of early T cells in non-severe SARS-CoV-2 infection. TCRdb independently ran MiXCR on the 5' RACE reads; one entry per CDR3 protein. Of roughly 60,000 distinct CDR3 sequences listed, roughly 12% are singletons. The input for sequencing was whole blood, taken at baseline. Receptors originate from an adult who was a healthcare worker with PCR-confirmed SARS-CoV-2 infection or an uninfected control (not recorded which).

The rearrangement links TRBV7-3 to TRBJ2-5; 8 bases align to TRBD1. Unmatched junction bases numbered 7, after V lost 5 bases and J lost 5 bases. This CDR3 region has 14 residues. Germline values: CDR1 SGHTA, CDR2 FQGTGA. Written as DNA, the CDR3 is TGTGCCAGCAGCGCAACCAACAGGGGGGAGACCCAGTACTTC. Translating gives CASSATNRGETQYF.

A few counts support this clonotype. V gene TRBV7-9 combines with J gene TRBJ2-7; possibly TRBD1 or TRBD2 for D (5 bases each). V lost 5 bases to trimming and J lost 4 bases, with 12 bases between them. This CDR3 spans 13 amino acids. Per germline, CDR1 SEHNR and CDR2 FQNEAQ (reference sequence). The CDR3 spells CASSHGAGYEQYF. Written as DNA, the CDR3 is TGTGCCAGCAGCCACGGGGCAGGGTACGAGCAGTACTTC.

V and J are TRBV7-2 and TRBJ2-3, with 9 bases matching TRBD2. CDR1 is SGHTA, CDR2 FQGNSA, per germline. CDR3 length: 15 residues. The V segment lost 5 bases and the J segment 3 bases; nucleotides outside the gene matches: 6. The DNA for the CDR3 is TGTGCCAGCAGCCCCGGGACTAGCATGACAGATACGCAGTATTTT. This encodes CASSPGTSMTDTQYF.

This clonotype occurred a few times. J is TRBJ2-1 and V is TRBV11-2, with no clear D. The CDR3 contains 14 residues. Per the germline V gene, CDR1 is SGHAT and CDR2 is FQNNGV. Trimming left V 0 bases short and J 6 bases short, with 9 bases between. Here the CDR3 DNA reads TGTGCCAGCAGCTTAGACCCCGGAAGCAATGAGCAGTTCTTC. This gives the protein CASSLDPGSNEQFF.

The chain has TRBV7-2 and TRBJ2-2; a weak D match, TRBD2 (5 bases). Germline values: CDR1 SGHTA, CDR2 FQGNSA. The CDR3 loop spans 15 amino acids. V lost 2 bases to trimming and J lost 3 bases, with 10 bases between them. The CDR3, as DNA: TGTGCCAGCAGCTTACTAGCCCGGGACACCGGGGAGCTGTTTTTT. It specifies CASSLLARDTGELFF.

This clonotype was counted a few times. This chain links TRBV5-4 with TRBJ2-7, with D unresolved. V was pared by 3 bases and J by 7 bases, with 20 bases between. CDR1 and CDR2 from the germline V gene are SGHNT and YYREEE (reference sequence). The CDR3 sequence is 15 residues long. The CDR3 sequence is CASSSDSSKLKEQYF. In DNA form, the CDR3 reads TGTGCCAGCAGCTCCGACTCGTCCAAATTGAAGGAGCAGTACTTC.

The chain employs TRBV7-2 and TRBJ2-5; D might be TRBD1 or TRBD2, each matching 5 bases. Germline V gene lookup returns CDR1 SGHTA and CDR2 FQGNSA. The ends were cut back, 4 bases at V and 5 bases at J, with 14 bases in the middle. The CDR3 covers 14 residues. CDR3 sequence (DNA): TGTGCCAGCAGCTCCCCCCGGGGACGGGAGACCCAGTACTTC. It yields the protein CASSSPRGRETQYF.

CDR3 in amino acids: CASSVADRGAEQYF. The CDR3 DNA reads as TGTGCCAGCAGCGTAGCGGACAGGGGCGCCGAGCAGTACTTC. This chain uses TRBV9 with TRBJ2-7, with 9 bases fitting TRBD1. Looked up from germline, CDR1 is SGDLS and CDR2 is YYNGEE. The CDR3 totals 14 residues. V shed 0 bases, J shed 6 bases, and the junction held 4 bases outside the gene matches.

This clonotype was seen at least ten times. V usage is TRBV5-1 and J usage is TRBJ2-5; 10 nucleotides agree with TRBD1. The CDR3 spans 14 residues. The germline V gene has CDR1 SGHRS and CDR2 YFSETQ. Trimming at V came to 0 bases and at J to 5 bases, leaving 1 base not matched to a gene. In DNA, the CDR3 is TGCGCCAGCAGCTTGGAGGGACAGGGGGAGACCCAGTACTTC. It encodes CASSLEGQGETQYF.

The CDR3 nucleotides read TGTGCCAGTAGTTCCCGGGACCCGGAGGGGGAAAAACTGTTTTTT. Protein product: CASSSRDPEGEKLFF. The chain links TRBV19 to TRBJ1-4, with a possible D match to TRBD1 (5 bases). The V gene's germline CDR1 is LNHDA and CDR2 SQIVND (reference sequence). The germline V and J ends were trimmed by 5 bases and 8 bases, with 18 bases remaining between them. The CDR3 has 15 residues.

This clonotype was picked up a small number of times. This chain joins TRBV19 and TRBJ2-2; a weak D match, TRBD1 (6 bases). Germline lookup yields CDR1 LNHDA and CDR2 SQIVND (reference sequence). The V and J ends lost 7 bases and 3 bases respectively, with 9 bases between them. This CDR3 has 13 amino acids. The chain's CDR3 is CASNRAYTGELFF. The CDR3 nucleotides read TGTGCCAGTAACAGGGCGTACACCGGGGAGCTGTTTTTT. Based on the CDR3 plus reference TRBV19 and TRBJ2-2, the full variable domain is DGGITQSPKYLFRKEGQNVTLSCEQNLNHDAMYWYRQDPGQGLRLIYYSQIVNDFQKGDIAEGYSVSREKKESFPLTVTSAQKNPTAFYLCASNRAYTGELFFGEGSRLTVL.